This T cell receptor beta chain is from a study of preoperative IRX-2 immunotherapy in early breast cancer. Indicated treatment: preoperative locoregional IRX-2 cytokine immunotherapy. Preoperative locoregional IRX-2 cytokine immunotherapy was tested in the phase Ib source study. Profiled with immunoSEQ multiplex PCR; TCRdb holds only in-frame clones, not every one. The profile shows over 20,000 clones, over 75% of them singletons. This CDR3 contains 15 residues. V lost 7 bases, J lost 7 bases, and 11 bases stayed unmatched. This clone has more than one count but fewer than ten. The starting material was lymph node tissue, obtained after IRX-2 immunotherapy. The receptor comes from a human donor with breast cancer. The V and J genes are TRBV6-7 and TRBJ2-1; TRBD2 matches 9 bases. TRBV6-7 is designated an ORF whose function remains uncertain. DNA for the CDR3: TGTGCCAGCACCGAAATAGCGGGGGTTCGGAATGAGCAGTTCTTC. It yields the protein CASTEIAGVRNEQFF.